These 9 T cell receptor beta chains share one sample of origin, sequenced in a study of CD8+ T cells in alopecia areata (dated by TCRdb to 2016 to 2018). The protocol used for the library was the immunoSEQ multiplex PCR assay. RNA was extracted from all samples and reverse transcribed into cDNA as template for TCR sequencing. Held by TCRdb, this immuneACCESS table contains in-frame sequences only and omits some clones. Under half of the omission traces to an unresolved V gene where checked; the cause of the rest is unknown. Recorded for this sample are tens of thousands of clones; approximately 72% of them occurred a single time. The top ten clones comprise about 20% of the sample. The time point label, as the study defines it: around 24 weeks on oral tofacitinib. The meaning of the sample's treatment or condition label: oral pan-JAK inhibitor, 5-10 mg twice daily. This material consisted of CD8+ T cells sorted from blood, taken at week 24, from a patient treated with tofacitinib. Every receptor here comes from a human donor with alopecia areata.

The chain employs TRBV12-5 and TRBJ2-1; D is perhaps TRBD1 (6 bases). The CDR3 loop spans 14 amino acids. Looked up from germline, CDR1 is LGHNT and CDR2 is FRNRAP. V lost 5 bases, J lost 5 bases, and 13 bases lay in between. As DNA, the CDR3 is TGTGCTAGTGGTGCCCGGGACAACCACAATGAGCAGTTCTTC. Translated, it gives CASGARDNHNEQFF.

On this clone itself: The identical CDR3 is also encoded by other nucleotide sequences in the sample. The gene calls are TRBV4-3 and TRBJ1-1; D remains unclear. CDR1 and CDR2 from the germline V gene are LGHNA and YSLEER. Trimming pared 0 bases from V and 0 bases from J, leaving 5 bases between. The CDR3 is 14 amino acids. The CDR3 loop is CASSQDRVNTEAFF. As DNA, the CDR3 is TGCGCCAGCAGCCAAGATAGGGTGAACACTGAAGCTTTCTTT.

The V gene is TRBV4-1, the J gene TRBJ2-2; 8 nucleotides align to TRBD2. The CDR3 runs 13 residues. CDR1 and CDR2 from the germline V gene are MGHRA and YSYEKL. Trimming cost V 0 bases and J 12 bases; bases outside gene matches: 3. The CDR3 loop is CASSQEGLVQLFF. The CDR3 bases are TGCGCCAGCAGCCAAGAGGGACTAGTGCAGCTGTTTTTT.

Written as DNA, the CDR3 is TGTGCCAGCAGTTTATGGACTAGCGGGAACCAAGAGACCCAGTACTTC. Its protein product is CASSLWTSGNQETQYF. The V call is TRBV27, the J call TRBJ2-5; the match to TRBD2 covers 12 bases. CDR1 and CDR2 from the germline V gene are MNHEY and SMNVEV (reference sequence). The CDR3 is 16 residues long. Losses at the gene ends were 1 base for V and 0 bases for J; bases not matched to a gene: 0.

The chain has TRBV5-4 and TRBJ2-2; 8 nucleotides agree with TRBD2. Trimming cost V 5 bases and J 7 bases; bases outside gene matches: 7. The CDR3 sequence is 14 residues long. Germline V CDR1 and CDR2: SGHNT, YYREEE (reference sequence). CDR3 sequence reads: CASSLYGGDGELFF. CDR3 DNA: TGTGCCAGCAGTCTCTACGGGGGGGACGGGGAGCTGTTTTTT.

The chain employs TRBV4-1 and TRBJ2-1; tentatively, D is TRBD2 (5 bases). Trimming cost V 4 bases and J 4 bases, with 17 bases left between them. Germline V gene sequence: CDR1 MGHRA, CDR2 YSYEKL. The CDR3 loop spans 16 amino acids. CDR3: CASSPPTLADYNEQFF. DNA for the CDR3: TGCGCCAGCAGCCCCCCGACGCTAGCCGATTACAATGAGCAGTTCTTC.

The chain couples TRBV27 to TRBJ1-5, with no clear D. The germline CDR1 and CDR2 sequences are MNHEY and SMNVEV (reference sequence). The CDR3 length is 15 residues. The germline V and J ends were trimmed by 0 bases and 0 bases, with 6 bases remaining between them. CDR3 coding DNA: TGTGCCAGCAGTTTATCGTCTAGTAGCAATCAGCCCCAGCATTTT. Translation: CASSLSSSSNQPQHF.

This clone was observed a handful of times. V and J are TRBV6-4 and TRBJ1-1; the D is unclear. Germline assignment: CDR1 MRHNA and CDR2 SNTAGT. V was shortened by 0 bases and J by 11 bases, with 34 bases between the two germline ends. This CDR3 has 20 residues. CDR3 nucleotides: TGTGCCAGCAGTGACTCGATGATCCAGCGTATACCGTTATCCATCTTCTTGGCTTTCTTT. Amino acids: CASSDSMIQRIPLSIFLAFF.

The rearrangement links TRBV4-3 to TRBJ2-7, with D possibly matching TRBD1 (6 bases). Germline V gives CDR1 LGHNA, CDR2 YSLEER. The V end was cut by 4 bases, the J end by 0 bases, with 10 bases between. The CDR3 is 14 amino acids. In nucleotides, the CDR3 is TGCGCCAGCAGCCCAACGACAGGCTCCTACGAGCAGTACTTC. This gives the protein CASSPTTGSYEQYF.